The entry that follows covers one TCR beta chain sequence. What it binds is unknown. The sample originates from a study of PD-1 blockade in classical Hodgkin lymphoma. Overall study results and limits: According to reports, newly diagnosed patients had lower baseline TCR diversity than healthy donors, and relapsed/refractory patients had lower baseline TCR diversity still.

Trimming removed 8 bases at V and 11 bases at J, with 13 bases between. This CDR3 region has 11 residues. Germline loops: CDR1 LGHNA, CDR2 YNFKEQ. The table came from immunoSEQ multiplex PCR; TCRdb's copy has only in-frame clones and leaves some out. The table records about 46,000 clones, roughly 91% of them present only once. The time point: newly diagnosed, previously untreated cHL patient sample. Sequencing was done on a sample of peripheral blood mononuclear cells (PBMCs). The chain uses TRBV4-2 and TRBJ1-5; D is possibly TRBD1 (6 bases). The receptor comes from a human donor with classical Hodgkin lymphoma. CDR3 bases: TGTGCCAGCCGGGGGCAGGCAGCCCAGCATTTT. Protein sequence: CASRGQAAQHF.